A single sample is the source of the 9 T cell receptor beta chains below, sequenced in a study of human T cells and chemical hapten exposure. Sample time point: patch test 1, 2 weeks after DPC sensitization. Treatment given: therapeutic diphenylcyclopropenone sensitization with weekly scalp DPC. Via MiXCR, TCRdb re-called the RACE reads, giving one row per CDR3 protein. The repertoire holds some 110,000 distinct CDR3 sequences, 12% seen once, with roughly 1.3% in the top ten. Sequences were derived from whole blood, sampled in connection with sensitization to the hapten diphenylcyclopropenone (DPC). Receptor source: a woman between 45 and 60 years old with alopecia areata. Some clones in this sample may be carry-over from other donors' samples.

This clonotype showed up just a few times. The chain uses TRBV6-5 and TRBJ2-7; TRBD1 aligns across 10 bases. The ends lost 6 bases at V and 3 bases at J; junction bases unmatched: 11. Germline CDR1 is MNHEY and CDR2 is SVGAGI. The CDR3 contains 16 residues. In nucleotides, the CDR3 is TGTGCCAGCAGCCTCAGTAGCGGACAGGGGGTCTACGAGCAGTACTTC. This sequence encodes CASSLSSGQGVYEQYF.

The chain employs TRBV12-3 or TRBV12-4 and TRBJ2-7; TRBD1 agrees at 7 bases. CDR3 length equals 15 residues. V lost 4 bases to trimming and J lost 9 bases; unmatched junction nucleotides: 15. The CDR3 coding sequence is TGTGCCAGCAGTTCTCCCTTGACAGGGACCGGTAGGCAGTACTTC. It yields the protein CASSSPLTGTGRQYF.

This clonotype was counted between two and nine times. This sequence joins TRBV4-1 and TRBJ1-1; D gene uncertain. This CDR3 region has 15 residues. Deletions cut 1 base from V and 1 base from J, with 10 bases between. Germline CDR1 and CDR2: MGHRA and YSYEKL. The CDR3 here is CASSQAFTANTEAFF. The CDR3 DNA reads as TGCGCCAGCAGCCAAGCCTTCACAGCGAACACTGAAGCTTTCTTT.

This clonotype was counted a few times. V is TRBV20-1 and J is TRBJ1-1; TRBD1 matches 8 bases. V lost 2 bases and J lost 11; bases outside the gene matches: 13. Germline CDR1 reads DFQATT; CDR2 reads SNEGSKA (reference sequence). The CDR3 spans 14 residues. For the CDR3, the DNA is TGCAGTGCTAGACCCCAATCAGGGGGCGCCGGGGCTTTCTTT. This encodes CSARPQSGGAGAFF.

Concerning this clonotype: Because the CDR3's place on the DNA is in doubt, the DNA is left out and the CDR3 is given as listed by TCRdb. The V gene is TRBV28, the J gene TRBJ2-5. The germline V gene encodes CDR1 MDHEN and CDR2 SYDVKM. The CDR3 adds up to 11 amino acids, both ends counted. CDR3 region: CACSFLETQYF.

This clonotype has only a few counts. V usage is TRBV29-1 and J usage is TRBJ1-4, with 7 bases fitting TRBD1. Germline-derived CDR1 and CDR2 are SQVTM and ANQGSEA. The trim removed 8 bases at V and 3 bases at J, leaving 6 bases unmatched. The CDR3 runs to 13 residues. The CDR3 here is CSTRGQPNEKLFF. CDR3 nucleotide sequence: TGCAGCACAAGGGGACAGCCTAATGAAAAACTGTTTTTT.

The CDR3 here is CASSSHLQGARPPGELFF. The CDR3, as DNA: TGTGCCAGCAGTTCTCACTTACAGGGGGCTAGACCCCCCGGGGAGCTGTTTTTT. This rearrangement joins TRBV12-3 or TRBV12-4 to TRBJ2-2; 9 bases match TRBD1. V shed 4 bases, J shed 6 bases, and the junction held 15 bases outside the gene matches. The CDR3 runs 18 residues.

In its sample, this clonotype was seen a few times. The CDR3, as DNA: TGTGCCAGCAGCTTAGTTGCAGGGCCCTCTAGCACAGATACGCAGTATTTT. Translation: CASSLVAGPSSTDTQYF. The rearrangement links TRBV7-6 to TRBJ2-3; maybe TRBD1 (5 bases). Germline V gene lookup returns CDR1 SGHVS and CDR2 FNYEAQ. The CDR3 covers 17 residues. V was pared by 1 base and J by 0 bases, with 14 bases between.

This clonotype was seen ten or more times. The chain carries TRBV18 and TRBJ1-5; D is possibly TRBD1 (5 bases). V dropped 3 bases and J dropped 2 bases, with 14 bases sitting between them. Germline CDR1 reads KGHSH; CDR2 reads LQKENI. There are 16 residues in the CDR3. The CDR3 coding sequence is TGTGCCAGCTCACCGTCAGGGTGGAGTGGCAATCAGCCCCAGCATTTT. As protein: CASSPSGWSGNQPQHF.